The entry that follows covers one TCR beta chain sequence. Its cognate antigen is unknown. Sequencing was performed with immunoSEQ multiplex PCR; in TCRdb, only in-frame clones are kept and a portion is missing. The repertoire holds roughly 64,000 clones, more than 95% seen once, with roughly 0.4% in the top ten. Surgery cases with the highest brain T cell transcript signatures were chosen for sequencing. Pre-surgery treatment included at least one anti-epileptic drug. The CDR3 contains 14 residues. Between the trimmed V and J ends, which lost 8 bases and 6 bases, there was a span of 16 bases. The germline V gene has CDR1 MDHEN and CDR2 SYDVKM. The data stem from a study of brain T cells in children with intractable seizures. Study-level results: Absence of clones before surgery may stem from lower sequencing depth. Viral specificity was inferred only from CDR3 similarity; HCMV serostatus was unknown.

The clonotype comes from a boy younger than two with focal cortical dysplasia and intractable seizures. This chain links TRBV28 with TRBJ1-4; possible D gene TRBD1, 5 bases. The sequences come from peripheral blood, collected at surgery. DNA of the CDR3: TGTGCCAGCCAAGGATCGGGGCGGGATGAAAAACTGTTTTTT. Its translation is CASQGSGRDEKLFF.